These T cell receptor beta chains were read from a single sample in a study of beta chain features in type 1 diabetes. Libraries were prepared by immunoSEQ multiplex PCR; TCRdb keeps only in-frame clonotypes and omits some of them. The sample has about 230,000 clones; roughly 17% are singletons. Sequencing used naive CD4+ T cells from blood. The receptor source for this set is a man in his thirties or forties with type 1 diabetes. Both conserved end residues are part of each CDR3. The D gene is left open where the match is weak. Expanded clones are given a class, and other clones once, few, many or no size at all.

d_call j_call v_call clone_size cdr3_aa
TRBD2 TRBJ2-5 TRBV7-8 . CASSPRLSSGSRKTQYF
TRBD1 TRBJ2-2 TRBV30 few CAWKTGGTGELFF
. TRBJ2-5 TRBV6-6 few CASSYTSEGRETQYF
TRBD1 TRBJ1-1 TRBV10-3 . CAISDPTGRNTEAFF
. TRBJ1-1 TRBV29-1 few CSVRLRQVAEAFF
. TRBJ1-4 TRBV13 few CASSYGTVNEKLFF
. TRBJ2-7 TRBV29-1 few CSGVEDRYEQYF
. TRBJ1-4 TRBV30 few CAWSPHTTGEKLFF
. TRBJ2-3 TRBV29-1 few CSVTVAVSSTDTQYF
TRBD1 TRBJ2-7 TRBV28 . CASIPGQSVYEQYF
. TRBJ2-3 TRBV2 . CASSESLLLGVQADTQYF
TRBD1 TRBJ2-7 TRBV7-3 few CASSPSGTVPYEQYF
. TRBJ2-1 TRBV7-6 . CASSLLREGANEQFF
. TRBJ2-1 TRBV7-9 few CASSLVGLEQFF
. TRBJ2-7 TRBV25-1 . CASSYDSYEQYF
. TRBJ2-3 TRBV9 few CASSVNHGMSTDTQYF
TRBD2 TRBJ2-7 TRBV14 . CASRGLAEFHYEQYF
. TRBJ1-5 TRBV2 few CASSASGADRGQPQHF
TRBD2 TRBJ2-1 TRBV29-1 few CSTFVGTRGNEQFF
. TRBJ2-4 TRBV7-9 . CASTGLKGGNIQYF
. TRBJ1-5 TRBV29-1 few CSAGQGGGSNQPQHF
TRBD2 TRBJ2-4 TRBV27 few CASSLSPLAGQNIQYF
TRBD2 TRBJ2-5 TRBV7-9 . CASSPRLAGSQETQYF
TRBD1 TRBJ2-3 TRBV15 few CATSRDYDRDGKDTQYF
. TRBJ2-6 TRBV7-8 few CASSPAGRSGANVLTF
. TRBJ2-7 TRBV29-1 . CSGTAGQPYEQYF
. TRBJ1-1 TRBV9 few CASSATSTGEAFF
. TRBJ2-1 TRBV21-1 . CASSTRFTEQFF
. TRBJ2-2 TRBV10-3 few CAIQMGTGELFF
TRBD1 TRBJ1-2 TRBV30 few CAWKRQGGFGYTF
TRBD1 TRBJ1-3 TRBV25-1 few CASSVTGAGNTIYF
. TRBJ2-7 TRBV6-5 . CASSRGYYEQYF
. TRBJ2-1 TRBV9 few CASSPLPAVTYNEQFF
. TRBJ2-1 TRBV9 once CASSVGGLSHNEQFF
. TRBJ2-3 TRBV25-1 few CASSDFRTADTQYF
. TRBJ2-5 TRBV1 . CTSSQNAPGGTQETQYF
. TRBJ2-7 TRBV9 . CASSVHYNYEQYF
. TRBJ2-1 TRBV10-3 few CAISQNNEQFF
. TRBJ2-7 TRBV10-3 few CAISGDEGYEQYF
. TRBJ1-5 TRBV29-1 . CSVAARVDQPQHF
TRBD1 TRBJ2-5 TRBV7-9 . CASSSGRGTEIETQYF
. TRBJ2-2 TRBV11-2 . CASSLRRTNTGELFF
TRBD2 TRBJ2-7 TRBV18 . CASSLLAGGPYEQYF
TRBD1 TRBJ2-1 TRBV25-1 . CASSEFSGTGANEQFF
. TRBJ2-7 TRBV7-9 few CASSLFPGGEQYF
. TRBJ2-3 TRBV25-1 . CASSELLPPDRDTQYF
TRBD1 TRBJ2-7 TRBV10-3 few CAIRGNTGESSYEQYF
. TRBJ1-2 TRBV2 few CASRSGGAREYGYTF
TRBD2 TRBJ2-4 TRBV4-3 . CASSPAGESQAKNIQYF
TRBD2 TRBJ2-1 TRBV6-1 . CASSEYNSDLAGYEQFF
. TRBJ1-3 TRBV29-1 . CSVETGNTIYF
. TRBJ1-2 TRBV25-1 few CASSAGGYGYTF